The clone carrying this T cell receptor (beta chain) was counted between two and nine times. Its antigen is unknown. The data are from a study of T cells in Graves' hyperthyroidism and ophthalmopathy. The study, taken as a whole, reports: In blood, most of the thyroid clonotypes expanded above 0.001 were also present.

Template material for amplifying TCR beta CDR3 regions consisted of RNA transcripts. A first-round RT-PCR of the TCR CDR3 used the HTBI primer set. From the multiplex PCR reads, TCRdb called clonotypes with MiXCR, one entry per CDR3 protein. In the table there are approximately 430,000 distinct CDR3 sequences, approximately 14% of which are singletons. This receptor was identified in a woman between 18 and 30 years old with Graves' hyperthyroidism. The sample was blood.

The chain's CDR3 is CASSSLETGDREQYF. DNA for the CDR3: TGCGCCAGCAGCTCGCTCGAGACAGGGGATCGCGAGCAGTACTTC. The chain employs TRBV5-1 and TRBJ2-7, with 8 nucleotides matching TRBD1. Per the germline V gene, CDR1 is SGHRS and CDR2 is YFSETQ. The trim removed 3 bases at V and 6 bases at J, leaving 11 bases unmatched. The CDR3 totals 15 residues.